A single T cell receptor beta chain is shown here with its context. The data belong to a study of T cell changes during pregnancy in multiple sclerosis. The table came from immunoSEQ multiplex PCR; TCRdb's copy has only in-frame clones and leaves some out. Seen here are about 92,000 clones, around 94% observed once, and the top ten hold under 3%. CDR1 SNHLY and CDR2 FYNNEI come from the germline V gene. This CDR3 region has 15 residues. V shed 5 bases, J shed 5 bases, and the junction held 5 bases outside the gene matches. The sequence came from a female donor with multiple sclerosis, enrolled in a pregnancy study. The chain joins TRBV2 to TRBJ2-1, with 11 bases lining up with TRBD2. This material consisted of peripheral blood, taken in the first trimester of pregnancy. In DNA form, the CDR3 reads TGTGCCAGCAGTCCGGGGGGACTAGCGGACAATGAGCAGTTCTTC. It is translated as CASSPGGLADNEQFF.